The 23 T cell receptor beta chains below were found in one sample sequenced in a study of blood T cell repertoires in COVID-19. Profiled with immunoSEQ multiplex PCR; TCRdb holds only in-frame clones, not every one. This table holds roughly 100,000 clones, around nine tenths found once. The sample consisted of peripheral blood. Every receptor here comes from a man older than 75 with acute or convalescent COVID-19.

A remark on this clone: One end of the junction is discordant with germline, which a read error may explain. The DNA of the CDR3 is TGCGCCAGCAGCTACCCCTCCGGAGTGTTGAACTTC. Its translation is CASSYPSGVLNF. The V gene is TRBV5-1, the J gene TRBJ2-7; no clear D gene. Germline V CDR1 and CDR2: SGHRS, YFSETQ. This CDR3 is 12 amino acids long.

The rearrangement links TRBV6-2 or TRBV6-3 to TRBJ2-7; 7 bases align to TRBD1. The CDR3 contains 14 residues. J lost 0 bases, V lost 4 bases, and 3 bases had no gene match. Looked up from germline, CDR1 is MNHEY and CDR2 is SVGEGT. The CDR3 DNA reads TGTGCCAGCAGTTTCCGGGACAGCTCCTACGAGCAGTACTTC. Its protein is CASSFRDSSYEQYF.

This clone was detected a few times. V and J are TRBV28 and TRBJ2-7, with TRBD2 matching 11 bases. The germline V gene encodes CDR1 MDHEN and CDR2 SYDVKM. The CDR3 loop spans 17 amino acids. Trimming at V came to 7 bases and at J to 0 bases, leaving 11 bases not matched to a gene. CDR3 amino acids: CASKALAGVAPSYEQYF. Here the CDR3 DNA reads TGTGCCAGCAAGGCACTAGCGGGAGTTGCCCCCTCCTACGAGCAGTACTTC.

The J gene is TRBJ2-1, the V gene TRBV6-5, with 7 positions matching TRBD2. This CDR3 region has 16 residues. Germline CDR1 reads MNHEY; CDR2 reads SVGAGI. Trimming removed 2 bases from V and 6 bases from J; junction bases left unmatched: 10. The CDR3 reads CASSYRRSGAGNEQFF. The CDR3 DNA follows: TGTGCCAGCAGTTACCGTCGGAGCGGGGCGGGCAATGAGCAGTTCTTC.

The genes are TRBV27 and TRBJ1-6, with TRBD1 matching over 9 bases. The ends lost 6 bases at V and 7 bases at J; junction bases unmatched: 4. The length of the CDR3 is 14 residues. CDR1 is MNHEY, CDR2 SMNVEV, per germline (reference sequence). The CDR3 coding sequence is TGTGCCAGCAGCCAAACAGGGGGCAATTCACCCCTCCACTTT. The encoded protein is CASSQTGGNSPLHF.

CDR3 sequence reads: CASSVDPGRGETQYF. CDR3 DNA sequence: TGTGCCAGCAGCGTTGACCCCGGGAGGGGAGAGACCCAGTACTTC. The rearrangement joins TRBV9 to TRBJ2-5; the match to TRBD2 covers 8 bases. The CDR3 runs to 15 residues. The V gene end was trimmed by 2 bases and the J gene end by 4 bases; junction bases not matched to a gene: 7. The germline gives CDR1 SGDLS, CDR2 YYNGEE.

The chain carries TRBV3-1 (or the pseudogene TRBV3-2) and TRBJ2-5, with 12 bases fitting TRBD2. The germline V gene has CDR1 LGHDT and CDR2 YNNKEL (reference sequence). The CDR3 contains 19 residues. J lost 4 bases, V lost 6 bases, and 18 bases had no gene match. The CDR3 spells CASSSGMTSGSTNGETQYF. DNA for the CDR3: TGTGCCAGCAGTTCGGGCATGACTAGCGGGAGCACGAATGGAGAGACCCAGTACTTC.

The CDR3 loop reads CASTLQRGETQYF. The CDR3 DNA sequence: TGTGCCAGCACTTTGCAGCGGGGAGAGACCCAGTACTTC. V gene TRBV7-9 combines with J gene TRBJ2-5, with TRBD2 matching over 7 bases. V shed 7 bases and J 4 bases; nucleotides not matched to a gene: 6. Germline CDR1 SEHNR, CDR2 FQNEAQ (reference sequence). The CDR3 totals 13 residues.

The V and J genes are TRBV19 and TRBJ1-6, with a possible D match to TRBD1 (5 bases). Germline V gene lookup returns CDR1 LNHDA and CDR2 SQIVND (reference sequence). V shed 5 bases and J shed 10 bases, with 21 bases lying between them. The CDR3 covers 16 residues. CDR3 DNA sequence: TGTGCCAGTAGTGCTATCGGGGGACGTTCGGGGTCACCCCTCCACTTT. Protein product: CASSAIGGRSGSPLHF.

The gene calls are TRBV29-1 and TRBJ2-3; 8 bases agree with TRBD2. Germline assignment: CDR1 SQVTM and CDR2 ANQGSEA. The CDR3 runs 18 residues. The V segment lost 1 base and the J segment 2 bases; nucleotides outside the gene matches: 14. The CDR3 here is CSVEGGGLSGSYTDTQYF. CDR3 bases: TGCAGCGTTGAAGGGGGAGGCTTGAGCGGGAGTTACACAGATACGCAGTATTTT.

The V call is TRBV18, the J call TRBJ2-6; TRBD1 matches at 10 bases. Germline V gene lookup returns CDR1 KGHSH and CDR2 LQKENI. The junction had 6 bases not matched to a gene; V was cut back by 3 bases and J by 1 base. The CDR3 loop spans 18 amino acids. In nucleotides, the CDR3 is TGTGCCAGCTCACCGCGAAGGACAGGGGGATCTGGGGCCAACGTCCTGACTTTC. Residues: CASSPRRTGGSGANVLTF.

The chain links TRBV4-1 to TRBJ2-2; 9 bases are a match to TRBD2. The V and J ends lost 4 bases and 5 bases, in that order; junction bases with no gene match: 5. CDR1 is MGHRA, CDR2 YSYEKL, per germline. CDR3 length: 15 residues. The CDR3 region is CASSRESGGTGELFF. The DNA for the CDR3 is TGCGCCAGCAGCCGCGAGAGCGGGGGGACCGGGGAGCTGTTTTTT.

V usage is TRBV6-5 and J usage is TRBJ2-6; D is unresolved. Trimming shortened V by 5 bases and J by 3 bases, and 8 bases separated the two germline ends. There are 14 residues in the CDR3. Germline V gene sequence: CDR1 MNHEY, CDR2 SVGAGI. CDR3 in DNA: TGTGCCAGCAGTCTCGAGTTTGGGGCCAACGTCCTGACTTTC. Its protein product is CASSLEFGANVLTF.

The rearrangement uses TRBV29-1 and TRBJ2-1; D unresolved. Germline CDR1 reads SQVTM; CDR2 reads ANQGSEA. The CDR3 contains 12 residues. The V end lost 7 bases, the J end lost 5 bases, and 12 bases lay between the germline ends. The CDR3 loop reads CSAKSTHNEQFF. The DNA for the CDR3 is TGCAGCGCCAAGTCTACCCACAATGAGCAGTTCTTC.

The chain links TRBV13 to TRBJ1-2; 12 bases are a match to TRBD1. The CDR3 has 15 amino acids. V was clipped by 3 bases and J by 3 bases; unmatched bases: 2. CDR1 PRHDT and CDR2 FYEKMQ come from the germline V gene (reference sequence). Here the CDR3 DNA reads TGTGCCAGCAGCTTCCGGGACAGGGGGCACTATGGCTACACCTTC. Translating gives CASSFRDRGHYGYTF.

This sequence joins TRBV28 and TRBJ1-2; possible D gene TRBD1, 6 bases. V lost 10 bases to trimming and J lost 3 bases, with 18 bases between them. This CDR3 is built from 14 residues. In germline, CDR1 is MDHEN, CDR2 SYDVKM. CDR3 residues: CATINRAVDYGYTF. The CDR3 nucleotides read TGTGCCACAATAAACAGGGCAGTGGACTATGGCTACACCTTC.

The V and J genes are TRBV5-6 and TRBJ1-1; D remains unclear. The CDR3 is made up of 15 amino acids. Germline values: CDR1 SGHDT, CDR2 YYEEEE. Trimming left V 4 bases short and J 0 bases short, with 13 bases between. CDR3 region: CASSQNPGLNTEAFF. CDR3 DNA: TGTGCCAGCAGCCAAAATCCGGGTCTGAACACTGAAGCTTTCTTT.

The V gene is TRBV5-4, the J gene TRBJ1-2; TRBD1 matches 10 bases. Germline CDR1 reads SGHNT; CDR2 reads YYREEE (reference sequence). Trimming cost V 5 bases and J 7 bases; bases outside gene matches: 11. This CDR3 is built from 15 residues. The CDR3 region has the DNA TGTGCCAGCAGACCTTTGGGACAGGGGACGATTGGCTACACCTTC. It translates to CASRPLGQGTIGYTF.

The V call is TRBV7-2, the J call TRBJ2-5; TRBD2 matches 15 bases. Germline V gives CDR1 SGHTA, CDR2 FQGNSA. V dropped 5 bases and J dropped 5; count of bases not matched to a gene: 9. CDR3 length: 17 residues. The CDR3 DNA is TGTGCCAGCAGCGCCGGGACTAGCGGGAGGCCCGGGGAGACCCAGTACTTC. Translating gives CASSAGTSGRPGETQYF.

This rearrangement joins TRBV28 to TRBJ1-1; D may be TRBD1 (5 bases). This CDR3 has 12 amino acids. In germline, CDR1 is MDHEN, CDR2 SYDVKM. V was trimmed by 7 bases and J by 9 bases, leaving 15 bases between them. CDR3 in amino acids: CASTVGTFQAFF. CDR3 sequence (DNA): TGTGCCAGCACCGTAGGGACTTTTCAAGCTTTCTTT.

The chain is built from TRBV4-3 and TRBJ1-5, with TRBD1 as a possible D gene (6 bases). The V end lost 0 bases, the J end lost 2 bases, and 8 bases lay between the germline ends. Germline CDR1 and CDR2: LGHNA and YSLEER. The CDR3 totals 15 residues. CDR3 sequence: CASSQDRTGNQPQHF. The CDR3, as DNA: TGCGCCAGCAGCCAAGATCGGACAGGCAATCAGCCCCAGCATTTT.

The rearrangement links TRBV5-4 to TRBJ1-2, with D perhaps matching TRBD1 (5 bases). The CDR3 consists of 13 residues. Between the trimmed V and J ends, which lost 2 bases and 1 base, there was a span of 6 bases. Germline V gene lookup returns CDR1 SGHNT and CDR2 YYREEE (reference sequence). CDR3: CASSLDSNYGYTF. The CDR3 bases are TGTGCCAGCAGCTTAGACAGTAACTATGGCTACACCTTC.

V and J are TRBV3-1 (or the pseudogene TRBV3-2) and TRBJ1-1, with a possible D match to TRBD1 (6 bases). CDR3 length: 13 residues. Per germline, CDR1 LGHDT and CDR2 YNNKEL (reference sequence). The V gene lost 7 bases and the J gene lost 4 bases, with 13 bases spanning the gap. The chain's CDR3 is CASKKGGATEAFF. CDR3 nucleotides: TGTGCCAGCAAGAAAGGGGGGGCCACTGAAGCTTTCTTT.